Below, 2 T cell receptor beta chains from the same sample are listed, as sequenced in a study of T-cell reconstitution after alpha-beta-depleted transplantation in children. The TCRbeta library was prepared with unique molecular identifiers. TCRdb re-called the PCR reads through MiXCR, storing one row per CDR3 protein. The sample lists about 980,000 distinct CDR3 sequences; roughly 29% were seen once. The sample in question was PBMCs, mostly from graft donor cells, obtained 360 days after TCRalphabeta/CD19-depleted stem cell transplant. The receptor set was obtained from a boy under two years old who had a stem cell transplant for SCID, so the T cells may come from the graft donor.

V usage is TRBV12-3 or TRBV12-4 and J usage is TRBJ2-5; 12 nucleotides align to TRBD2. This CDR3 contains 15 residues. Trimming at V came to 7 bases and at J to 5 bases, leaving 8 bases not matched to a gene. The CDR3 reads CASTPSGGAGETQYF. The CDR3, as DNA: TGTGCCAGCACCCCTAGCGGGGGGGCGGGGGAGACCCAGTACTTC.

The chain joins TRBV12-3 or TRBV12-4 to TRBJ2-2; maybe TRBD1 (7 bases). Trimming took off 11 bases at V and 5 bases at J, with 30 bases between the two ends. CDR3 length equals 18 residues. The CDR3, as DNA: TGTGCCTGCTGTCCAATACGCCTCCGGCAGGGGGGTACCGGGGAGCTGTTTTTT. Translated: CACCPIRLRQGGTGELFF.